The 7 T cell receptor beta chains below all came from one sample that was sequenced in a study of shared clonotypes between healthy human individuals. Clones were sequenced by immunoSEQ multiplex PCR, and TCRdb holds only the in-frame ones, with some missing. Of 2 million to 3 million clones listed, roughly 93% are singletons. Sequenced material: naive CD4+ T cells from PBMCs. Subset noted: CD45RA+ positively selected. These receptors were obtained from a man aged 18-30 years in good health. Some clones in this sample may be carry-over from other donors' samples.

This chain joins TRBV2 and TRBJ2-5; D not resolved. The V and J ends lost 0 bases and 9 bases respectively, with 8 bases between them. The germline V gene encodes CDR1 SNHLY and CDR2 FYNNEI. This CDR3 is 12 amino acids long. The CDR3 reads CASSEAFVSQYF. The CDR3 DNA reads TGTGCCAGCAGTGAAGCTTTTGTTTCCCAGTACTTC.

Comments on this clone: One end of the junction fails to match germline, which may point to a read error. The rearrangement uses TRBV27 and TRBJ1-1; D is uncertain. The germline gives CDR1 MNHEY, CDR2 SMNVEV (reference sequence). The CDR3 sequence is 15 residues long. The CDR3 sequence: CASSVSQVPNTEAFF. The CDR3 DNA reads as TGTGCCAGCAGTGTATCACAAGTCCCGAACACTGAAGCTTTCTTT.

This clone was recorded once. This rearrangement joins TRBV9 to TRBJ2-3, with 7 bases matching TRBD2. CDR1 SGDLS and CDR2 YYNGEE come from the germline V gene. The V gene end was trimmed by 4 bases and the J gene end by 0 bases; junction bases not matched to a gene: 8. The CDR3 totals 16 residues. CDR3 sequence reads: CASSPEAGFSTDTQYF. The CDR3, as DNA: TGTGCCAGCAGCCCCGAAGCGGGATTTAGCACAGATACGCAGTATTTT.

This chain uses TRBV7-2 with TRBJ2-2, with TRBD2 matching over 11 bases. The CDR3 runs 17 residues. V trimming: 0 bases; J trimming: 3 bases; junction bases outside the gene matches: 3. CDR1 SGHTA and CDR2 FQGNSA come from the germline V gene. The CDR3 loop reads CASSLAGTSGYTGELFF. The CDR3 DNA reads TGTGCCAGCAGCTTAGCCGGGACTAGCGGTTACACCGGGGAGCTGTTTTTT.

As for this clone: The same CDR3 also results from other DNA sequences found in this sample. This chain joins TRBV7-2 and TRBJ2-3, with no clear D. The germline V and J ends were trimmed by 3 bases and 4 bases, with 11 bases remaining between them. CDR3 size: 14 residues. Germline CDR1 is SGHTA and CDR2 is FQGNSA. CDR3 protein: CASSFSGRSDTQYF. CDR3 DNA sequence: TGTGCCAGCAGCTTCTCCGGCAGGTCAGATACGCAGTATTTT. The full variable domain, its missing parts supplied by reference TRBV7-2 and TRBJ2-3, is GAGVSQSPSNKVTEKGKDVELRCDPISGHTALYWYRQSLGQGLEFLIYFQGNSAPDKSGLPSDRFSAERTGGSVSTLTIQRTQQEDSAVYLCASSFSGRSDTQYFGPGTRLTVL.

The CDR3 protein is CASSSTGGKKTQYF. The CDR3 DNA reads TGTGCCAGTAGTTCTACAGGGGGCAAGAAGACCCAGTACTTC. The rearrangement links TRBV19 to TRBJ2-5, with 9 bases identical to TRBD1. The CDR3 extends over 14 amino acids. Trimming removed 5 bases from V and 6 bases from J; junction bases left unmatched: 7. Germline CDR1 LNHDA, CDR2 SQIVND (reference sequence).

The chain joins TRBV6-1 to TRBJ2-3, with a weak D call TRBD2 (5 bases). The length of the CDR3 is 15 residues. The germline CDR1 and CDR2 sequences are MNHNS and SASEGT. Trimming removed 6 bases at V and 4 bases at J, with 17 bases between. Written as DNA, the CDR3 is TGTGCCAGCAGCTGGGGAGCTTCCCTTCCAGATACGCAGTATTTT. This codes for CASSWGASLPDTQYF.